This TCR beta chain was found in a study of cytomegalovirus exposure and HLA in healthy donors. Study results and caveats: A likely sequencing artifact accounted for one observed cluster of highly shared sequence variants.

Worth noting for this clone: Its matching antigen is unknown.

In the PCR, 60 Vbeta and 13 Jbeta primers were used. Method: immunoSEQ multiplex PCR; TCRdb's copy keeps in-frame clones and lacks some. The sample has over 150,000 clones; approximately 77% are singletons. Germline V gene data show CDR1 as MRHNA and CDR2 as SNTAGT. The CDR3 has 10 residues. V lost 9 bases and J lost 12, with 14 bases in between. This TCR was sampled from a man between 25 and 39 years old in good health and CMV-seropositive. The J gene is TRBJ1-1, the V gene TRBV6-4, with unresolved D. Sequences were obtained from PBMCs. CDR3 coding DNA: TGTGCCAGACCGGGAAACTTAACTTTCTTT. Protein: CARPGNLTFF.